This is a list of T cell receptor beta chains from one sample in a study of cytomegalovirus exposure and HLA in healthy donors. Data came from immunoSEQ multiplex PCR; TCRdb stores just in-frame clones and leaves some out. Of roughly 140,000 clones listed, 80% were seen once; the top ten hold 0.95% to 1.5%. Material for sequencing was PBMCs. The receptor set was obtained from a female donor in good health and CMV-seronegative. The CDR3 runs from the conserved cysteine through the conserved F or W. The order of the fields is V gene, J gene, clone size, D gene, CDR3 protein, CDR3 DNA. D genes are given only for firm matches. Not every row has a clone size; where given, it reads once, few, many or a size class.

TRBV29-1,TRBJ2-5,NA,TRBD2,CSADGMRGGALAAQETQYF,TGCAGCGCTGACGGTATGCGGGGTGGGGCTCTAGCGGCGCAAGAGACCCAGTACTTC
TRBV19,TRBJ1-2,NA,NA,CASSPSLGPGYTF,TGTGCCAGTAGTCCCTCCCTGGGGCCTGGCTACACCTTC
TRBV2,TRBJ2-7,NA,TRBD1,CASSDPGTVYEQYF,TGTGCCAGCAGTGACCCCGGGACAGTTTACGAGCAGTACTTC
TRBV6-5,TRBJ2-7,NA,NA,CASSYQGDPAEQYF,TGTGCCAGCAGTTACCAGGGTGACCCCGCCGAGCAGTACTTC
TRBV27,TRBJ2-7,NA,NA,CASSQTGGEYEQYF,TGTGCCAGCAGCCAGACAGGTGGAGAGTACGAGCAGTACTTC
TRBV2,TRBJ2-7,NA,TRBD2,CASRGTSGISYEQYF,TGTGCCAGCAGGGGGACTAGCGGGATCTCCTACGAGCAGTACTTC
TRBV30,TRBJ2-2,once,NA,CAWRAGAYTGELFF,TGTGCCTGGAGGGCGGGGGCTTACACCGGGGAGCTGTTTTTT
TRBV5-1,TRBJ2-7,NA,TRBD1,CASSFGTGSYEQYF,TGCGCCAGCAGCTTTGGGACAGGGAGCTACGAGCAGTACTTC
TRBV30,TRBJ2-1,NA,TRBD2,CAWSRASGYNEQFF,TGTGCCTGGAGTAGGGCTAGCGGGTACAATGAGCAGTTCTTC
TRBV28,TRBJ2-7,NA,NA,CASSSPPGTHYEQYF,TGTGCCAGCAGCTCACCACCCGGGACACACTACGAGCAGTACTTC
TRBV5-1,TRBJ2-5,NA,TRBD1,CASSFGTGGFKETQYF,TGCGCCAGCAGCTTCGGGACAGGGGGATTTAAAGAGACCCAGTACTTC
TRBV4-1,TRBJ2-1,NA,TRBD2,CASSQVVGTSVYNEQFF,TGCGCCAGCAGCCAAGTCGTCGGGACTAGCGTTTACAATGAGCAGTTCTTC
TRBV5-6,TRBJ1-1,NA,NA,CASSLGQQGEAFF,TGTGCCAGCAGCTTGGGACAGCAGGGAGAAGCTTTCTTT
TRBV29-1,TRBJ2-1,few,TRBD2,CSVMGGDSSYNEQFF,TGCAGCGTCATGGGGGGGGACTCCTCCTACAATGAGCAGTTCTTC
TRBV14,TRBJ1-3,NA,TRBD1,CASSRGTVSGNTIYF,TGTGCCAGCAGCCGGGGGACAGTTTCTGGAAACACCATATATTTT
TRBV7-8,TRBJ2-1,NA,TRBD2,CASSLESTGGFVYEQFF,TGTGCCAGCAGCTTAGAGTCGACGGGAGGGTTCGTTTATGAGCAGTTCTTC
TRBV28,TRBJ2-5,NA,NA,CASSLTREQYF,TGTGCCAGCAGTCTAACGAGGGAGCAGTACTTC
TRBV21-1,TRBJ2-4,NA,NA,CASSTNFPPLVREVIQYF,TGTGCCAGCAGCACTAACTTTCCTCCTTTGGTCAGGGAGGTCATTCAGTACTTC
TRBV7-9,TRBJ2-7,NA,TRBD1,CASSPRTGLEAEQYF,TGTGCCAGCAGCCCTCGGACAGGATTAGAGGCCGAGCAGTACTTC
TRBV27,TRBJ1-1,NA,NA,CASSFRGISTEAFF,TGTGCCAGCAGTTTTCGGGGGATCAGCACTGAAGCTTTCTTT
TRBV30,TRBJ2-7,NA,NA,CTVSVSSYEQYF,TGTACCGTTAGCGTGTCCTCCTACGAGCAGTACTTC
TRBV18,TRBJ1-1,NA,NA,CASSPQGRNTEAFF,TGTGCCAGCTCTCCTCAGGGGAGGAACACTGAAGCTTTCTTT
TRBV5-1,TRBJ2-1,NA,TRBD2,CASSFGSGDNYNEQFF,TGCGCCAGCAGCTTTGGTAGCGGGGATAATTACAATGAGCAGTTCTTC
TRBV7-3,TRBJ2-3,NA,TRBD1,CASSLSPRTGDLDTDTQYF,TGTGCCAGCAGCTTATCCCCTCGGACAGGTGATTTGGACACAGATACGCAGTATTTT
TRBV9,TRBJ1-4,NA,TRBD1,CASSVEQGTNEKLFF,TGTGCCAGCAGCGTAGAACAGGGGACGAATGAAAAACTGTTTTTT
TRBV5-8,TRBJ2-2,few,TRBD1,CASSPRTGAPGPNTGELFF,TGTGCCAGCAGCCCCCGGACAGGGGCCCCGGGTCCGAACACCGGGGAGCTGTTTTTT
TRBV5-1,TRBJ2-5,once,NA,CASSLTGQTGETQYF,TGCGCCAGCAGCTTGACGGGACAAACAGGAGAGACCCAGTACTTC
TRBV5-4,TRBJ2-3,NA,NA,CASSLEVFRGSSTDTQYF,TGTGCCAGCAGCTTGGAGGTATTTCGAGGGTCTAGCACAGATACGCAGTATTTT
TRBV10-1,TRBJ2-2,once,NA,CASSEGWGVDTGELFF,TGCGCCAGCAGTGAAGGATGGGGCGTTGACACCGGGGAGCTGTTTTTT
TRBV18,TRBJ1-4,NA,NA,CASSLQTTVGNEKLFF,TGTGCCAGCTCACTCCAAACGACAGTTGGGAATGAAAAACTGTTTTTT
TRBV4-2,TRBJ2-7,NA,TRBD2,CASSQGLAGSEQYF,TGTGCCAGCAGCCAAGGCCTAGCGGGATCCGAGCAGTACTTC
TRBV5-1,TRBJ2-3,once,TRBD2,CASSPLQAGGTDTQYF,TGCGCCAGCAGCCCCCTCCAAGCGGGAGGCACAGATACGCAGTATTTT
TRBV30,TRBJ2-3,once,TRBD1,CACDRDRGTQYF,TGTGCCTGCGACAGGGACAGGGGTACGCAGTATTTT
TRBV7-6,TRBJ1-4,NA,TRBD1,CASSRRQGGTNEKLFF,TGTGCCAGCAGCCGCCGACAGGGTGGGACTAATGAAAAACTGTTTTTT
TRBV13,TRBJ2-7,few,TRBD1,CASSTRDRVYEQYF,TGTGCCAGCAGCACCCGGGACAGGGTCTACGAGCAGTACTTC
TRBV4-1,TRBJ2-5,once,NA,CASSQDVDIQETQYF,TGCGCCAGCAGCCAAGATGTAGATATTCAAGAGACCCAGTACTTC
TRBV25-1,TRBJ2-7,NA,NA,CASSETAGAYYEQYF,TGTGCCAGCAGTGAAACGGCAGGGGCGTACTACGAGCAGTACTTC
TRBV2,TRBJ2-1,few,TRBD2,CASPPGGGMNNEQFF,TGTGCCAGCCCGCCGGGGGGAGGCATGAACAATGAGCAGTTCTTC
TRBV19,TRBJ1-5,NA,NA,CASTNEVGFSNQPQHF,TGTGCCAGTACCAATGAGGTTGGTTTTAGCAATCAGCCCCAGCATTTT
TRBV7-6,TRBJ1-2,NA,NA,CASSPTEGPGYTF,TGTGCCAGCAGCCCAACGGAGGGACCTGGCTACACCTTC
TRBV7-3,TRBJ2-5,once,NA,CASSLSGGVSETQYF,TGTGCCAGCAGCTTATCCGGCGGAGTTTCGGAGACCCAGTACTTC
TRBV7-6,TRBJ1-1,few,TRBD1,CASSLVQGARGEAFF,TGTGCCAGCAGCTTAGTTCAGGGGGCGAGGGGTGAAGCTTTCTTT
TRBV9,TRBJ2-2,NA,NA,CASSDPGLGLDGELFF,TGTGCCAGCAGCGATCCGGGACTGGGGTTGGACGGGGAGCTGTTTTTT
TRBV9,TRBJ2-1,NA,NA,CASSVTGSYNEQFF,TGTGCCAGCAGCGTAACAGGCTCCTACAATGAGCAGTTCTTC
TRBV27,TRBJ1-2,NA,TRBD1,CASSFGTGNYGYTF,TGTGCCAGCAGTTTTGGGACAGGGAACTATGGCTACACCTTC
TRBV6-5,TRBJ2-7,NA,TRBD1,CASSPGTGISEQYF,TGTGCCAGCAGTCCCGGGACAGGGATCTCCGAGCAGTACTTC
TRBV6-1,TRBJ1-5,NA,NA,CASSGQTGPSKISNQPQHF,TGTGCCAGCAGTGGACAGACCGGGCCAAGTAAAATTAGCAATCAGCCCCAGCATTTT
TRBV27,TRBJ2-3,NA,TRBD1,CASSGGGQGRTDTQYF,TGTGCCAGCAGTGGGGGGGGACAGGGGAGGACAGATACGCAGTATTTT
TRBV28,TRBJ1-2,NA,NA,CASSLVGGYGYTF,TGTGCCAGCAGTTTAGTCGGGGGCTATGGCTACACCTTC
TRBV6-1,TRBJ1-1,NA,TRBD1,CASSPGGNTEAFF,TGTGCCAGCAGTCCAGGGGGCAACACTGAAGCTTTCTTT
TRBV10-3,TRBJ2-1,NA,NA,CAISGSGVQFF,TGTGCCATCAGTGGCTCAGGCGTGCAGTTCTTC
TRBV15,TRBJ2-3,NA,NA,CATSRAGTSTDTQYF,TGTGCCACCAGCAGAGCAGGGACAAGCACAGATACGCAGTATTTT
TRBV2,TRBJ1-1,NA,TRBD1,CATRQGMNTEAFF,TGTGCCACCAGACAGGGGATGAACACTGAAGCTTTCTTT
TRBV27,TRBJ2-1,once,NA,CASRPSSVGQSSYNEQFF,TGTGCCAGCAGACCATCCTCTGTGGGGCAGAGCTCCTACAATGAGCAGTTCTTC
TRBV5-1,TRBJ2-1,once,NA,CASSEWDGSRTYNEQFF,TGCGCCAGCAGCGAATGGGACGGGAGCAGGACCTACAATGAGCAGTTCTTC
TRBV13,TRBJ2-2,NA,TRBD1,CASSPGQGADGELFF,TGTGCCAGCAGCCCCGGACAGGGGGCTGACGGGGAGCTGTTTTTT
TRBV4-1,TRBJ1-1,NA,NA,CASSQDSRLTEAFF,TGCGCCAGCAGCCAAGATTCGCGGCTCACTGAAGCTTTCTTT
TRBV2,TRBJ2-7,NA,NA,CASSVNPAYEQYF,TGTGCCAGCAGTGTGAACCCAGCCTACGAGCAGTACTTC
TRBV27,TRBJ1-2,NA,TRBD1,CASRLQGDYGYTF,TGTGCCAGCAGGCTACAGGGGGACTATGGCTACACCTTC